This passage covers 24 T cell receptor beta chains from one sample sequenced in a study of blood T cell repertoires in COVID-19 (dated by TCRdb to the early 2020s). Libraries were prepared through the immunoSEQ multiplex PCR assay. TCRdb mirrors the immuneACCESS table, restricted to in-frame sequences. Some clones are absent from its copies; in checked studies, under half trace to an unresolved V gene, and the reason for the others is unknown. Across this sample there are around 300,000 clones, with 80% to 90% seen only once. Approximately 9.9% of the sample comes from the top ten. Sequencing was done on a sample of peripheral blood. Every receptor here comes from a woman aged 70 to 79 with acute or convalescent COVID-19.

The gene calls are TRBV5-5 and TRBJ1-2; TRBD1 matches at 7 bases. The CDR3 contains 16 residues. CDR1 is SGHKS, CDR2 YYEKEE, per germline (reference sequence). V lost 0 bases, J lost 6 bases, and 11 bases stayed unmatched. CDR3: CASSLGATGASDGYTF. The CDR3 bases are TGTGCCAGCAGCTTGGGGGCTACAGGGGCTTCAGATGGCTACACCTTC. Using reference TRBV5-5 and TRBJ1-2 for the parts outside the CDR3, the full variable domain is DAGVTQSPTHLIKTRGQQVTLRCSPISGHKSVSWYQQVLGQGPQFIFQYYEKEERGRGNFPDRFSARQFPNYSSELNVNALLLGDSALYLCASSLGATGASDGYTFGSGTRLTVV.

This sequence joins TRBV2 and TRBJ1-6; 8 positions agree with TRBD1. The CDR3 has 13 residues. Germline V gene lookup returns CDR1 SNHLY and CDR2 FYNNEI. Trimming took 7 bases from V and 7 from J; bases not matched to a gene: 3. The CDR3 DNA reads as TGTGCCAGCAAGGGACAGGAGAATTCACCCCTCCACTTT. As protein: CASKGQENSPLHF.

J is TRBJ2-3 and V is TRBV18, with 13 bases lining up with TRBD2. V lost 2 bases, J lost 2 bases, and 10 bases stayed unmatched. The germline V gene has CDR1 KGHSH and CDR2 LQKENI. The CDR3 extends over 19 amino acids. As DNA, the CDR3 is TGTGCCAGCTCACCAGGACTCGGGACTAGCGGGGAGTACACAGATACGCAGTATTTT. Protein sequence: CASSPGLGTSGEYTDTQYF.

The CDR3 loop reads CASSPSTDTQYF. In DNA form, the CDR3 reads TGTGCCAGCAGCCCGAGCACAGATACGCAGTATTTT. The chain has TRBV11-3 and TRBJ2-3; the D is unclear. CDR1 and CDR2 (germline): SGHNT, YENEEA. Trimming stripped 5 bases from V and 0 bases from J, with 3 bases between. The length of the CDR3 is 12 residues.

The CDR3 is CASSLETGAYGYTF. The DNA for the CDR3 is TGTGCCAGCAGCTTAGAGACAGGGGCCTATGGCTACACCTTC. This chain uses TRBV7-8 with TRBJ1-2; 8 bases are shared with TRBD1. The CDR3 runs 14 residues. Unmatched junction bases numbered 2, after V lost 1 base and J lost 4 bases. Per the germline V gene, CDR1 is SGHVS and CDR2 is FQNEAQ.

The rearrangement uses TRBV6-6 and TRBJ1-1, with 8 bases aligning to TRBD1. The length of the CDR3 is 14 residues. CDR1 is MNHNY and CDR2 is SVGAGI in the germline V gene (reference sequence). J was trimmed by 0 bases and V by 7 bases; bases with no gene match: 4. As DNA, the CDR3 is TGTGCCAGCATCCCGGACAGGGTGAACACTGAAGCTTTCTTT. Translated, it gives CASIPDRVNTEAFF.

This clone was seen only a few times. The chain combines TRBV19 with TRBJ1-1, with TRBD1 matching over 7 bases. This CDR3 contains 13 residues. Germline V gene sequence: CDR1 LNHDA, CDR2 SQIVND (reference sequence). V was clipped by 7 bases and J by 4 bases; unmatched bases: 6. The CDR3 nucleotides are TGTGCCAGTAATACAGGGGTCGGCACTGAAGCTTTCTTT. Its protein product is CASNTGVGTEAFF.

This clone was seen a single time. CDR3: CAISESLGLAGSYNEQFF. DNA for the CDR3: TGTGCCATCAGTGAGTCGCTAGGACTAGCGGGCTCCTACAATGAGCAGTTCTTC. The chain carries TRBV10-3 and TRBJ2-1; 11 bases align to TRBD2. The CDR3 has 18 residues. CDR1 is ENHRY, CDR2 SYGVKD, per germline. After removal of 0 bases from V and 0 bases from J, the junction contained 4 bases not matched to a gene.

The CDR3 sequence: CASSLDSGGYGYTF. The CDR3 bases are TGTGCCAGCAGCTTGGACTCAGGGGGGTATGGCTACACCTTC. V is TRBV5-4 and J is TRBJ1-2; TRBD1 aligns across 7 bases. CDR3 length: 14 residues. With 0 bases clipped from V and 5 bases from J, the junction kept 4 bases outside the gene matches. Looked up from germline, CDR1 is SGHNT and CDR2 is YYREEE (reference sequence). Full variable domain (rest looked up from reference TRBV5-4 and TRBJ1-2): ETGVTQSPTHLIKTRGQQVTLRCSSQSGHNTVSWYQQALGQGPQFIFQYYREEENGRGNFPPRFSGLQFPNYSSELNVNALELDDSALYLCASSLDSGGYGYTFGSGTRLTVV.

This chain joins TRBV5-8 and TRBJ2-5; 7 nucleotides align to TRBD1. J lost 3 bases, V lost 4 bases, and 9 bases had no gene match. Germline CDR1 SGHTS, CDR2 YDEGEE. There are 15 residues in the CDR3. The CDR3, as DNA: TGTGCCAGCAGCCCATTAACCGGGACAGAAGAGACCCAGTACTTC. Protein product: CASSPLTGTEETQYF.

The chain has TRBV7-8 and TRBJ1-5; D possibly corresponds to TRBD1 (6 bases). The CDR3 covers 13 residues. V lost 2 bases and J lost 7, with 9 bases in between. Germline CDR1 reads SGHVS; CDR2 reads FQNEAQ. The CDR3 region is CASSLTGWQPQHF. The CDR3 bases are TGTGCCAGCAGCTTAACAGGGTGGCAGCCCCAGCATTTT.

The CDR3 region has the DNA TGTGCCAGCAGCTCCGCCGAACTGTCTAACACCGGGGAGCTGTTTTTT. As protein: CASSSAELSNTGELFF. The chain employs TRBV7-3 and TRBJ2-2; no clear D gene. The germline V gene has CDR1 SGHTA and CDR2 FQGTGA. The CDR3 has 16 amino acids. V was shortened by 4 bases and J by 2 bases, with 14 bases between the two germline ends.

The rearrangement uses TRBV10-2 and TRBJ1-6; no reliable D call. The V gene lost 5 bases and the J gene lost 7 bases, with 18 bases spanning the gap. Germline V gives CDR1 WSHSY, CDR2 SAAADI. The CDR3 has 16 residues. CDR3 sequence reads: CASSPLEEGGNSPLHF. The CDR3 coding sequence is TGCGCCAGCAGTCCCCTCGAGGAGGGCGGCAATTCACCCCTCCACTTT.

The chain carries TRBV5-1 and TRBJ2-7; 12 bases match TRBD2. The germline gives CDR1 SGHRS, CDR2 YFSETQ. This CDR3 has 14 residues. Losses at the gene ends were 0 bases for V and 5 bases for J; bases not matched to a gene: 0. The CDR3 DNA reads TGCGCCAGCAGCTTGGGACTAGCGGGGGACGAGCAGTACTTC. This encodes CASSLGLAGDEQYF.

V gene TRBV3-1 (or the pseudogene TRBV3-2) combines with J gene TRBJ1-4, with D hard to call. Germline CDR1 LGHDT, CDR2 YNNKEL (reference sequence). Between the trimmed V and J ends, which lost 8 bases and 0 bases, there was a span of 7 bases. The CDR3 is made up of 13 amino acids. The DNA for the CDR3 is TGTGCCAGCGGAGCCCCAACTAATGAAAAACTGTTTTTT. Encoded protein: CASGAPTNEKLFF.

J is TRBJ2-7 and V is TRBV7-3, with a possible D match to TRBD1 (5 bases). The CDR3 spans 13 residues. Deletions cut 3 bases from V and 6 bases from J, with 12 bases between. CDR1 SGHTA and CDR2 FQGTGA come from the germline V gene. CDR3 amino acids: CASSLGPPGEQYF. DNA for the CDR3: TGTGCCAGCAGCTTGGGGCCCCCTGGCGAGCAGTACTTC. Full variable domain (remainder filled in from reference TRBV7-3 and TRBJ2-7): GAGVSQTPSNKVTEKGKYVELRCDPISGHTALYWYRQSLGQGPEFLIYFQGTGAADDSGLPNDRFFAVRPEGSVSTLKIQRTERGDSAVYLCASSLGPPGEQYFGPGTRLTVT.

The rearrangement joins TRBV30 to TRBJ1-3; D is undetermined. The CDR3 totals 11 residues. CDR1 and CDR2 (germline): GTSNPN, SVGIG (reference sequence). Trimming shortened V by 2 bases and J by 5 bases, and 4 bases separated the two germline ends. The CDR3 sequence: CAWSNRNTIYF. DNA of the CDR3: TGTGCCTGGAGTAATAGAAACACCATATATTTT.

The gene calls are TRBV2 and TRBJ2-7; D possibly corresponds to TRBD1 (6 bases). With 6 bases removed from V and 9 bases from J, the gap between germline ends came to 15 bases. Germline V gene data show CDR1 as SNHLY and CDR2 as FYNNEI. The CDR3 is made up of 12 amino acids. Here the CDR3 reads CASSPDRMMQYF. As DNA, the CDR3 is TGTGCCAGCAGCCCCGACAGGATGATGCAGTACTTC.

The chain is built from TRBV6-5 and TRBJ1-1; tentatively, D is TRBD1 (5 bases). This CDR3 comprises 13 residues. CDR1 is MNHEY and CDR2 is SVGAGI in the germline V gene. Trimming cost V 7 bases and J 1 base, with 10 bases left between them. The DNA of the CDR3 is TGTGCCAGCACTCGACAGAGGAACACTGAAGCTTTCTTT. Translation gives CASTRQRNTEAFF.

V gene TRBV4-1 combines with J gene TRBJ2-3; D may be TRBD2 (6 bases). The CDR3 has 16 residues. V was pared by 2 bases and J by 0 bases, with 12 bases between. Germline V CDR1 and CDR2: MGHRA, YSYEKL. CDR3 sequence: CASSQQSGPSTDTQYF. The CDR3 DNA reads TGCGCCAGCAGCCAACAGAGCGGGCCTAGCACAGATACGCAGTATTTT.

This chain uses TRBV6-4 with TRBJ1-3, with 9 positions matching TRBD1. V shed 7 bases, J shed 2 bases, and the junction held 6 bases outside the gene matches. The CDR3 covers 15 residues. Germline V gene data show CDR1 as MRHNA and CDR2 as SNTAGT. DNA of the CDR3: TGTGCCAGCATCAGACAGGGGGTGACTGGAAACACCATATATTTT. Protein sequence: CASIRQGVTGNTIYF.

The J gene is TRBJ2-7, the V gene TRBV11-2, with 7 positions matching TRBD1. This CDR3 spans 18 amino acids. The ends lost 4 bases at V and 1 base at J; junction bases unmatched: 16. CDR1 is SGHAT and CDR2 is FQNNGV in the germline V gene. In nucleotides, the CDR3 is TGTGCCAGCAGCTCCCTATTCCTAAGACCGGGACAGTCCTACGAGCAGTACTTC. Translated: CASSSLFLRPGQSYEQYF.

The rearrangement uses TRBV2 and TRBJ1-1; no clear D. The CDR3 sequence is 14 residues long. Germline V gene lookup returns CDR1 SNHLY and CDR2 FYNNEI. V lost 4 bases and J 8 bases, leaving 17 bases between the germline ends. CDR3 in DNA: TGTGCCAGCAGTGCTCGAAGTTCGCGAACCGAAGCTTTCTTT. This codes for CASSARSSRTEAFF.

CDR3 in amino acids: CASSPGQGALRGYTF. The CDR3 coding sequence is TGTGCCAGCTCACCCGGACAGGGGGCTCTTCGGGGCTACACCTTC. J is TRBJ1-2 and V is TRBV18; 11 nucleotides match TRBD1. Germline-derived CDR1 and CDR2 are KGHSH and LQKENI. J lost 8 bases, V lost 3 bases, and 8 bases had no gene match. The CDR3 length is 15 residues.